This record looks at one TCR beta chain sequence and its context. The target antigen is unknown. The data were taken from a study of cytomegalovirus exposure and HLA in healthy donors. Study summary: Of several hundred genotyped donors, about 80% clustered with self-reported Caucasian donors.

Use of 60 Vbeta and 13 Jbeta primers characterized the PCR. Method: immunoSEQ multiplex PCR; TCRdb's copy keeps in-frame clones and lacks some. The profile shows about 120,000 clones, roughly 70% of them singletons. Study-wide points: Most CMV-associated TCR beta chains were later found to appear HLA-restricted.

This clonotype originated in a woman between 40 and 50 years old in good health and CMV-seropositive. What was sequenced was PBMCs.

CDR3 bases: TGTGCCAGCAGGACACAGATTCCGTACAATGAGCAGTTCTTC. Amino acid sequence: CASRTQIPYNEQFF. The chain is built from TRBV28 and TRBJ2-1; no clear D gene. V shed 6 bases and J shed 4 bases, with 13 bases lying between them. The CDR3 has 14 amino acids. Per the germline V gene, CDR1 is MDHEN and CDR2 is SYDVKM.